Each of the 24 T cell receptor beta chains below was sequenced from the same sample in a study of OX40 agonist ivuxolimab in advanced cancers. Libraries were constructed by the immunoSEQ multiplex PCR assay. As stored in TCRdb, this immuneACCESS dataset retains in-frame rearrangements with V and J assigned. A fraction of the clones does not appear; measured against another copy, unresolved V genes explain less than half of the discrepancy, and the remainder lacks a known reason. For this sample there are approximately 21,000 clones; 70% to 85% appear just once. The top ten clonotypes cover approximately 26% of the sample. The starting material was CD4+ or CD8+ T cells sorted from blood, obtained in a trial of the OX40 agonist ivuxolimab. Source of these receptors: an adult with an advanced solid tumor such as melanoma, head and neck, liver or kidney cancer.

The gene calls are TRBV11-3 and TRBJ2-2; the match to TRBD2 covers 14 bases. The CDR3 has 17 residues. V trimming: 5 bases; J trimming: 3 bases; junction bases outside the gene matches: 5. Germline CDR1 and CDR2: SGHNT and YENEEA. CDR3 bases: TGTGCCAGCAGCACCCGACTAGCGGGAGGGTACACCGGGGAGCTGTTTTTT. Residues: CASSTRLAGGYTGELFF. Complete variable domain (other parts from reference TRBV11-3 and TRBJ2-2): EAGVVQSPRYKIIEKKQPVAFWCNPISGHNTLYWYLQNLGQGPELLIRYENEEAVDDSQLPKDRFSAERLKGVDSTLKIQPAELGDSAVYLCASSTRLAGGYTGELFFGEGSRLTVL.

In the case of this clone: This likely comes from a read error, as the CDR3 has no conserved phenylalanine or tryptophan at its end. It is unclear where the CDR3 begins or ends on the DNA, so no DNA is shown, and the CDR3 is as TCRdb lists it. The chain links TRBV7-7 to TRBJ1-5; TRBD1 reflects the table's D call only, with no check against the DNA. Germline CDR1 SSHAT, CDR2 FNYEAQ (reference sequence). The CDR3 sequence runs 10 residues, both termini included. CDR3 amino acids: CASSRTGSWG.

Note on this clone: Other DNA sequences within the sample encode an identical CDR3. The J gene is TRBJ1-1, the V gene TRBV30; TRBD1 matches at 8 bases. V was pared by 3 bases and J by 8 bases, with 8 bases of the junction left unmatched. The CDR3 consists of 13 residues. The V gene's germline CDR1 is GTSNPN and CDR2 SVGIG (reference sequence). The CDR3 region is CAWRTGVEPEAFF. CDR3 nucleotides: TGTGCCTGGAGGACAGGGGTCGAGCCCGAAGCTTTCTTT.

This rearrangement joins TRBV10-1 to TRBJ1-1; TRBD1 agrees at 7 bases. The CDR3 has 13 amino acids. V lost 3 bases to trimming and J lost 6 bases; unmatched junction nucleotides: 4. Germline-derived CDR1 and CDR2 are WNHNN and SYGVQD (reference sequence). CDR3 loop: CASSEQGIAEAFF. The CDR3 DNA reads as TGCGCCAGCAGTGAACAGGGGATAGCTGAAGCTTTCTTT.

The chain combines TRBV30 with TRBJ1-1; tentative D call: TRBD1 (6 bases). Trimming took 3 bases from V and 7 from J, leaving 24 bases between them. The CDR3 has 16 residues. Germline V gene data show CDR1 as GTSNPN and CDR2 as SVGIG (reference sequence). CDR3 nucleotides: TGTGCCTGGAGCGTTGACGGAATTCTCCGGGACAATGAAGCTTTCTTT. Its translation is CAWSVDGILRDNEAFF.

V usage is TRBV28 and J usage is TRBJ1-2, with no clear D. This CDR3 has 15 amino acids. CDR1 is MDHEN, CDR2 SYDVKM, per germline. Trimming cost V 2 bases and J 4 bases, with 14 bases left between them. The DNA for the CDR3 is TGTGCCAGCAGTTTAAGTTCATGGGGTGTCTATGGCTACACCTTC. Translation: CASSLSSWGVYGYTF.

About this clone itself: The same CDR3 arises from other DNA sequences in this sample as well. The CDR3 DNA follows: TGTGCCAGCAGCCTACTTCCGGGACAGGGAGCCGGCGAGCAGTACTTC. Translating gives CASSLLPGQGAGEQYF. The chain uses TRBV14 and TRBJ2-7, with 9 bases fitting TRBD1. The CDR3 is 16 residues long. V shed 4 bases, J shed 6 bases, and the junction held 13 bases outside the gene matches. Germline V gives CDR1 SGHDN, CDR2 FVKESK.

The chain uses TRBV15 and TRBJ1-1; D is uncertain. Per the germline V gene, CDR1 is LNHNV and CDR2 is YYDKDF (reference sequence). The CDR3 runs 13 residues. The V end was cut by 4 bases, the J end by 1 base, with 7 bases between. In DNA form, the CDR3 reads TGTGCCACCAGCAAGCTTAGGAACACTGAAGCTTTCTTT. Protein sequence: CATSKLRNTEAFF.

This chain joins TRBV7-6 and TRBJ2-7; D ambiguous. V dropped 1 base and J dropped 3 bases, with 13 bases sitting between them. The CDR3 covers 15 residues. Germline CDR1 reads SGHVS; CDR2 reads FNYEAQ. Here the CDR3 reads CASSLGGKANYEQYF. In DNA form, the CDR3 reads TGTGCCAGCAGCTTAGGCGGCAAAGCAAACTACGAGCAGTACTTC.

The chain combines TRBV7-2 with TRBJ2-7; 7 bases line up with TRBD2. V dropped 5 bases and J dropped 0; count of bases not matched to a gene: 13. Per germline, CDR1 SGHTA and CDR2 FQGNSA. This CDR3 spans 17 amino acids. In nucleotides, the CDR3 is TGTGCCAGCAGCCCCCCACTAGGGCGGGAGTTCTCCTACGAGCAGTACTTC. It is translated as CASSPPLGREFSYEQYF.

In its sample, this clone was seen once. The chain links TRBV5-4 to TRBJ2-3; 10 bases agree with TRBD1. The CDR3 totals 16 residues. The germline V gene encodes CDR1 SGHNT and CDR2 YYREEE (reference sequence). Trimming cost V 4 bases and J 3 bases; bases outside gene matches: 8. CDR3 amino acids: CASSPSRTGGTDTQYF. DNA of the CDR3: TGTGCCAGCAGCCCGTCGAGGACAGGGGGTACAGATACGCAGTATTTT.

The J gene is TRBJ2-3, the V gene TRBV7-9; D possibly corresponds to TRBD2 (5 bases). CDR1 is SEHNR, CDR2 FQNEAQ, per germline (reference sequence). Trimming pared 1 base from V and 4 bases from J, leaving 9 bases between. This CDR3 comprises 14 residues. CDR3 sequence reads: CASSLGGRSDTQYF. The CDR3, as DNA: TGTGCCAGCAGCTTAGGAGGGAGATCAGATACGCAGTATTTT. The complete variable domain, with remaining parts taken from reference TRBV7-9 and TRBJ2-3, reads DTGVSQNPRHKITKRGQNVTFRCDPISEHNRLYWYRQTLGQGPEFLTYFQNEAQLEKSRLLSDRFSAERPKGSFSTLEIQRTEQGDSAMYLCASSLGGRSDTQYFGPGTRLTVL.

The chain employs TRBV7-9 and TRBJ2-7; no firm D call. V was clipped by 1 base and J by 3 bases, with 7 bases between them. CDR1 and CDR2 (germline): SEHNR, FQNEAQ (reference sequence). The CDR3 extends over 13 amino acids. DNA of the CDR3: TGTGCCAGCAGCTTAGATGGGGACTACGAGCAGTACTTC. Translated: CASSLDGDYEQYF.

This clone has just one count. This chain joins TRBV6-5 and TRBJ1-1, with a possible D match to TRBD1 (5 bases). This CDR3 is built from 14 residues. The germline CDR1 and CDR2 sequences are MNHEY and SVGAGI. The V end was cut by 7 bases, the J end by 5 bases, with 17 bases between. The DNA for the CDR3 is TGTGCCAGCACCAAGGGAGGGGCGGTGACTGAAGCTTTCTTT. This translates into CASTKGGAVTEAFF.

The chain couples TRBV27 to TRBJ1-4; 7 bases fit TRBD1. This CDR3 spans 13 amino acids. J lost 8 bases, V lost 8 bases, and 8 bases had no gene match. Germline CDR1 is MNHEY and CDR2 is SMNVEV (reference sequence). The CDR3 DNA is TGTGCCAGCTCGTGGGGACAGAGGGAAAAACTGTTTTTT. Translation gives CASSWGQREKLFF.

The genes are TRBV9 and TRBJ2-7, with D possibly TRBD2 on 6 matching bases. Per the germline V gene, CDR1 is SGDLS and CDR2 is YYNGEE. CDR3 length equals 15 residues. Trimming removed 4 bases at V and 0 bases at J, with 14 bases between. For the CDR3, the DNA is TGTGCCAGCAGCCCCTCGGGGGTTAACTCCTACGAGCAGTACTTC. Amino acid sequence: CASSPSGVNSYEQYF.

In its sample, this clone was seen a few times. The V gene is TRBV9, the J gene TRBJ1-2; no firm D call. Germline V gene lookup returns CDR1 SGDLS and CDR2 YYNGEE. This CDR3 has 14 amino acids. Deletions cut 0 bases from V and 8 bases from J, with 14 bases between. CDR3 DNA sequence: TGTGCCAGCAGCGTAGATCGGGGAGCGAAAGGCTACACCTTC. Protein sequence: CASSVDRGAKGYTF.

This clone was found a few times. This CDR3 reads CASSLAGGSTDTQYF. The CDR3, as DNA: TGTGCCAGCAGCTTAGCGGGAGGGAGCACAGATACGCAGTATTTT. The rearrangement joins TRBV7-3 to TRBJ2-3; 9 bases are shared with TRBD2. The V and J ends lost 2 bases and 0 bases, in that order; junction bases with no gene match: 0. CDR3 length: 15 residues. The germline V gene has CDR1 SGHTA and CDR2 FQGTGA. The full variable domain, with the rest looked up from reference TRBV7-3 and TRBJ2-3, is GAGVSQTPSNKVTEKGKYVELRCDPISGHTALYWYRQSLGQGPEFLIYFQGTGAADDSGLPNDRFFAVRPEGSVSTLKIQRTERGDSAVYLCASSLAGGSTDTQYFGPGTRLTVL.

The chain carries TRBV6-5 and TRBJ2-7; D is uncertain. Germline-derived CDR1 and CDR2 are MNHEY and SVGAGI. This CDR3 has 13 residues. With 0 bases removed from V and 3 bases from J, the gap between germline ends came to 6 bases. For the CDR3, the DNA is TGTGCCAGCAGTTACTCGCAGGACTACGAGCAGTACTTC. The encoded protein is CASSYSQDYEQYF.

The V gene is TRBV5-6, the J gene TRBJ2-3; D gene unclear. The V end was cut by 4 bases, the J end by 0 bases, with 15 bases between. CDR1 is SGHDT and CDR2 is YYEEEE in the germline V gene. The CDR3 sequence is 16 residues long. The CDR3 is CASSTMTAVSTDTQYF. The CDR3 DNA reads as TGTGCCAGCAGCACCATGACGGCGGTTAGCACAGATACGCAGTATTTT.

The J gene is TRBJ2-7, the V gene TRBV13, with 9 bases identical to TRBD1. CDR3 length equals 14 residues. CDR1 is PRHDT, CDR2 FYEKMQ, per germline (reference sequence). After removal of 5 bases from V and 3 bases from J, the junction contained 5 bases not matched to a gene. In DNA form, the CDR3 reads TGTGCCAGCAGCGAGACAGGGGGTTTCTACGAGCAGTACTTC. Translation: CASSETGGFYEQYF.

V gene TRBV27 combines with J gene TRBJ2-1, with D unresolved. The CDR3 is 11 residues long. Germline CDR1 and CDR2: MNHEY and SMNVEV (reference sequence). Between the trimmed V and J ends, which lost 8 bases and 6 bases, there was a span of 8 bases. CDR3 coding DNA: TGTGCCAGCCGTAGACTCAATGAGCAGTTCTTC. It encodes CASRRLNEQFF.

V gene TRBV28 combines with J gene TRBJ1-1; unclear D gene. The CDR3 sequence is 14 residues long. The germline V and J ends were trimmed by 3 bases and 1 base, with 9 bases remaining between them. CDR1 is MDHEN and CDR2 is SYDVKM in the germline V gene. CDR3 sequence reads: CASSFHMGNTEAFF. The DNA of the CDR3 is TGTGCCAGCAGTTTCCATATGGGGAACACTGAAGCTTTCTTT.

V gene TRBV27 combines with J gene TRBJ1-4; D is possibly TRBD1 (6 bases). This CDR3 comprises 16 residues. V was clipped by 2 bases and J by 3 bases, with 13 bases between them. Per the germline V gene, CDR1 is MNHEY and CDR2 is SMNVEV (reference sequence). The CDR3 here is CASSLRTGLANEKLFF. The CDR3 coding sequence is TGTGCCAGCAGTTTAAGAACAGGGCTGGCTAATGAAAAACTGTTTTTT.